This entry lists 29 T cell receptor beta chains sequenced from one sample in a study of regulatory T cells in long-lasting Graves disease. Time point given: newly diagnosed GD, antithyroid drugs for less than 3 months. RNA from PBMCs was the source of the TCR library. Combining iRepertoire HTBI primers with Arm-PCR of CDR3 regions, the authors built TCR beta libraries. One entry per CDR3 protein, called by TCRdb with MiXCR from the multiplex PCR reads. In the table there are over 450,000 distinct CDR3 sequences, about 11% of which are singletons. These same data were also listed under a study on T cells in Graves' hyperthyroidism and ophthalmopathy.

This specimen was peripheral blood mononuclear cells (PBMCs), taken at new diagnosis, from a patient treated with antithyroid drugs. The receptors derive from a woman in her 30s with Graves disease.

This clonotype was picked up many times. The J gene is TRBJ2-7, the V gene TRBV7-9; D is possibly TRBD1 (6 bases). CDR1 is SEHNR and CDR2 is FQNEAQ in the germline V gene (reference sequence). CDR3 size: 14 residues. V was trimmed by 5 bases and J by 6 bases, leaving 17 bases between them. The CDR3 is CASSQTSQGFEQYF. DNA of the CDR3: TGTGCCAGCAGCCAAACATCACAGGGATTCGAGCAGTACTTC.

This clonotype came up a few times. Just one base apart from a much larger clone, this may be a read error. The rearrangement uses TRBV12-3 or TRBV12-4 and TRBJ2-1; tentatively, D is TRBD1 (6 bases). The length of the CDR3 is 16 residues. The DNA of the CDR3 is TGTGCCAGCAGTTTTAGGGGGTCGGGCCTCCGATCAGAGCGGCTCTTC. This encodes CASSFRGSGLRSERLF.

This clonotype was recorded at least ten times. The chain couples TRBV6-6 to TRBJ1-1; D is unresolved. Between the trimmed V and J ends, which lost 0 bases and 8 bases, there was a span of 13 bases. The germline V gene has CDR1 MNHNY and CDR2 SVGAGI (reference sequence). The CDR3 length is 14 residues. CDR3 coding DNA: TGTGCCAGCAGTTACTCGAGTGTCCGGGGAGAAGCTTTCTTT. This gives the protein CASSYSSVRGEAFF.

In this sample, this clonotype turned up a few times. The chain has TRBV7-2 and TRBJ2-5; D gene ambiguous. The CDR3 runs to 16 residues. Per germline, CDR1 SGHTA and CDR2 FQGNSA. The ends were cut back, 7 bases at V and 0 bases at J, with 18 bases in the middle. In nucleotides, the CDR3 is TGTGCCAGCATCCGCGCCGGCCGGATTGACCAAGAGACCCAGTACTTC. It translates to CASIRAGRIDQETQYF.

This clonotype was counted ten times or more. CDR3 sequence reads: CASSLGTNTGELFF. CDR3 bases: TGTGCCAGCAGCTTAGGGACGAACACCGGGGAGCTGTTTTTT. V is TRBV7-9 and J is TRBJ2-2, with D unclear. The ends were cut back, 1 base at V and 0 bases at J, with 3 bases in the middle. The germline gives CDR1 SEHNR, CDR2 FQNEAQ (reference sequence). CDR3 length: 14 amino acids.

This clonotype showed up many times. This chain links TRBV6-5 with TRBJ2-2; D is possibly TRBD1 (5 bases). Deletions cut 2 bases from V and 7 bases from J, with 11 bases between. Germline CDR1 reads MNHEY; CDR2 reads SVGAGI. The CDR3 is 14 amino acids. The CDR3, as DNA: TGTGCCAGCAGTTACGACAGTGGCGGCGGGGAGCTGTTTTTT. This sequence encodes CASSYDSGGGELFF.

A remark on this clonotype: A clone one base away is much larger, so this may be a read error. This chain joins TRBV27 and TRBJ1-1; D not certain. Germline CDR1 is MNHEY and CDR2 is SMNVEV (reference sequence). The CDR3 spans 11 residues. The germline V and J ends were trimmed by 4 bases and 11 bases, with 11 bases remaining between them. The CDR3 bases are TGTGCCAGCAGTTCCTGCAGGACGGCTTTCTTT. It yields the protein CASSSCRTAFF.

This clonotype showed up many times. This chain joins TRBV27 and TRBJ1-5; D gene unclear. CDR1 and CDR2 from the germline V gene are MNHEY and SMNVEV (reference sequence). The V gene lost 4 bases and the J gene lost 6 bases, with 19 bases spanning the gap. The CDR3 has 16 residues. In DNA form, the CDR3 reads TGTGCCAGCAGTTCCCGCCCCACCGATCTCGGTCAGCCCCAGCATTTT. It encodes CASSSRPTDLGQPQHF.

This clonotype was seen ten or more times. The chain carries TRBV27 and TRBJ1-1; TRBD1 matches 7 bases. The CDR3 consists of 16 residues. V lost 5 bases and J lost 2; bases outside the gene matches: 11. CDR1 MNHEY and CDR2 SMNVEV come from the germline V gene (reference sequence). CDR3 DNA sequence: TGTGCCAGCAGTCCCCGGCCAGGGGGGCTAAACACTGAAGCTTTCTTT. It yields the protein CASSPRPGGLNTEAFF.

A few counts support this clonotype. This chain links TRBV7-2 with TRBJ2-1; D not resolved. The CDR3 contains 13 residues. Deletions cut 1 base from V and 7 bases from J, with 8 bases between. Germline V CDR1 and CDR2: SGHTA, FQGNSA. This CDR3 reads CASSLGNWNEQFF. CDR3 bases: TGTGCCAGCAGCTTAGGAAACTGGAATGAGCAGTTCTTC.

This clonotype was counted only a few times. The junction does not match germline at one end; this may be a read error. The chain employs TRBV4-3 and TRBJ2-3, with 8 bases that match TRBD2. Germline V lookup: CDR1 LGHNA, CDR2 YSLEER. The CDR3 extends over 16 amino acids. The CDR3 sequence is CVSSPRHGGAQDTQYF. CDR3 coding DNA: TGCGTCAGCAGCCCGCGTCACGGGGGGGCACAAGATACGCAGTATTTT.

The CDR3 protein is CATSDPRTADTQYF. The DNA of the CDR3 is TGTGCCACCAGTGATCCAAGGACAGCAGATACGCAGTATTTT. V usage is TRBV24-1 and J usage is TRBJ2-3; possibly TRBD1 for D (6 bases). Between the trimmed V and J ends, which lost 3 bases and 4 bases, there was a span of 10 bases. Germline CDR1 and CDR2: KGHDR and SFDVKD. The CDR3 is made up of 14 amino acids.

This clonotype was found many times. This chain connects TRBV5-1 to TRBJ1-1; D perhaps matches TRBD1 (6 bases). Germline V gene lookup returns CDR1 SGHRS and CDR2 YFSETQ. V gave up 4 bases and J gave up 1 base, with 17 bases separating them. The CDR3 runs 16 residues. CDR3 amino acids: CASSGGASVQNTEAFF. The CDR3 DNA sequence: TGCGCCAGCAGCGGGGGGGCATCTGTACAGAACACTGAAGCTTTCTTT.

Ten or more counts support this clonotype. The chain is built from TRBV20-1 and TRBJ2-3; TRBD2 matches 9 bases. There are 12 residues in the CDR3. Losses at the gene ends were 3 bases for V and 8 bases for J; bases not matched to a gene: 3. CDR1 is DFQATT, CDR2 SNEGSKA, per germline (reference sequence). The CDR3 coding sequence is TGCAGTGCTAGGCGGGAGGGCGGTACGCAGTATTTT. It encodes CSARREGGTQYF.

The sample holds many counts of this clonotype. The chain employs TRBV11-2 and TRBJ2-7; the D gene is possibly TRBD1 (6 bases). There are 15 residues in the CDR3. The germline CDR1 and CDR2 sequences are SGHAT and FQNNGV. V was clipped by 5 bases and J by 7 bases, with 21 bases between them. The CDR3 loop reads CASSRPRQGGWEQYF. The CDR3 DNA follows: TGTGCCAGCAGCCGGCCCAGACAAGGGGGTTGGGAGCAGTACTTC.

This clonotype has a count of ten or more. This chain joins TRBV2 and TRBJ1-6; TRBD1 matches 11 bases. CDR1 and CDR2 from the germline V gene are SNHLY and FYNNEI. There are 15 residues in the CDR3. J gave up 5 bases and V 5 bases, and 2 bases lay outside the gene matches. In nucleotides, the CDR3 is TGTGCCAGCAGTTGGACAGGGGGCGATAATTCACCCCTCCACTTT. It specifies CASSWTGGDNSPLHF.

This clonotype was seen ten or more times. The chain has TRBV29-1 and TRBJ2-1, with D hard to call. The CDR3 is 10 residues long. V lost 2 bases and J lost 4, with 0 bases in between. CDR1 and CDR2 from the germline V gene are SQVTM and ANQGSEA. In nucleotides, the CDR3 is TGCAGCGTTGAATACAATGAGCAGTTCTTC. This codes for CSVEYNEQFF.

There are many counts of this clonotype. The J gene is TRBJ1-5, the V gene TRBV19; D is possibly TRBD1 (6 bases). The CDR3 is made up of 18 amino acids. Per the germline V gene, CDR1 is LNHDA and CDR2 is SQIVND (reference sequence). Deletions cut 5 bases from V and 0 bases from J, with 20 bases between. This CDR3 reads CASSVDRSYLFSNQPQHF. Here the CDR3 DNA reads TGTGCCAGTAGTGTGGACAGAAGCTATCTATTTAGCAATCAGCCCCAGCATTTT.

Remarks on this clonotype: This CDR3 fails to terminate in the conserved phenylalanine or tryptophan, so it likely reflects a read error. This chain uses TRBV19 with TRBJ2-7; 13 nucleotides align to TRBD2. Germline-derived CDR1 and CDR2 are LNHDA and SQIVND (reference sequence). The V gene end was trimmed by 8 bases and the J gene end by 2 bases; junction bases not matched to a gene: 3. The CDR3 loop spans 14 amino acids. The CDR3 DNA follows: TGTGCCAGTGGGACTAGCGGGAACGCCTACGAGCAGTACTCC. Translated: CASGTSGNAYEQYS.

This clonotype has more than one count but fewer than ten. CDR3 amino acids: CASSLEWRDEQFF. The CDR3, as DNA: TGTGCCAGCAGCTTAGAATGGAGGGATGAGCAGTTCTTC. The gene calls are TRBV7-9 and TRBJ2-1, with a possible D match to TRBD2 (6 bases). The CDR3 has 13 residues. Germline loops: CDR1 SEHNR, CDR2 FQNEAQ (reference sequence). V was shortened by 1 base and J by 8 bases, with 9 bases between the two germline ends.

This clonotype was seen many times. The CDR3 loop reads CASRPTGGGYEQYF. CDR3 sequence (DNA): TGTGCCAGCAGGCCCACAGGGGGCGGCTACGAGCAGTACTTC. J is TRBJ2-7 and V is TRBV11-2; 9 bases are a match to TRBD1. The CDR3 is 14 residues long. Trimming removed 6 bases from V and 3 bases from J; junction bases left unmatched: 6. Looked up from germline, CDR1 is SGHAT and CDR2 is FQNNGV. Variable domain in full (rest from reference TRBV11-2 and TRBJ2-7): EAGVAQSPRYKIIEKRQSVAFWCNPISGHATLYWYQQILGQGPKLLIQFQNNGVVDDSQLPKDRFSAERLKGVDSTLKIQPAKLEDSAVYLCASRPTGGGYEQYFGPGTRLTVT.

The V call is TRBV10-2, the J call TRBJ2-5, with TRBD2 matching over 7 bases. Germline trimming cut 5 bases from V and 3 bases from J; bases unmatched to any gene: 6. Looked up from germline, CDR1 is WSHSY and CDR2 is SAAADI. The length of the CDR3 is 14 residues. CDR3 nucleotide sequence: TGCGCCAGCAGTATGGGAGGGCAAAAAGAGACCCAGTACTTC. This sequence encodes CASSMGGQKETQYF.

The chain recombines TRBV5-6 with TRBJ1-4; D unresolved. The CDR3 runs 15 residues. The V gene's germline CDR1 is SGHDT and CDR2 YYEEEE. The ends were cut back, 4 bases at V and 5 bases at J, with 15 bases in the middle. CDR3 residues: CASSPPGSPNEKLFF. The CDR3 region has the DNA TGTGCCAGCAGCCCGCCGGGGAGTCCAAATGAAAAACTGTTTTTT.

This clonotype was counted between two and nine times. In DNA form, the CDR3 reads TGCAGTGCTGAAGGTCAAGTCATTGAGCAGTTCTTC. It is translated as CSAEGQVIEQFF. V gene TRBV20-1 combines with J gene TRBJ2-1; D call uncertain. Trimming shortened V by 5 bases and J by 9 bases, and 14 bases separated the two germline ends. The CDR3 loop spans 12 amino acids. Per germline, CDR1 DFQATT and CDR2 SNEGSKA (reference sequence).

Concerning this clonotype itself: A much larger clone is a single base away; this may be a read error. The chain employs TRBV2 and TRBJ2-3; 8 nucleotides agree with TRBD1. The CDR3 totals 19 residues. CDR1 is SNHLY and CDR2 is FYNNEI in the germline V gene. Trimming removed 6 bases from V and 10 bases from J; junction bases left unmatched: 27. The CDR3 bases are TGTGCCAGCAGCTTAGAGGGGAACAGGGGGTTGGGGGCCAGGGATCCGCAGTATTTT. Encoded protein: CASSLEGNRGLGARDPQYF. The full variable domain, in which reference TRBV2 and TRBJ2-3 provide the parts outside the CDR3, is EPEVTQTPSHQVTQMGQEVILRCVPISNHLYFYWYRQILGQKVEFLVSFYNNEISEKSEIFDDQFSVERPDGSNFTLKIRSTKLEDSAMYFCASSLEGNRGLGARDPQYFGPGTRLTVL.

This clonotype was seen many times. The chain has TRBV10-3 and TRBJ2-3; TRBD1 agrees at 8 bases. The CDR3 runs 14 residues. Germline values: CDR1 ENHRY, CDR2 SYGVKD. The trim removed 10 bases at V and 0 bases at J, leaving 6 bases unmatched. CDR3 sequence: CATRQGSSTDTQYF. CDR3 sequence (DNA): TGTGCCACCCGACAGGGGTCCAGCACAGATACGCAGTATTTT.

CDR3 coding DNA: TGTGCCAGCCTACTAGCGGGAGCGAGCGAGCAGTACTTC. Protein: CASLLAGASEQYF. The chain recombines TRBV7-9 with TRBJ2-7; 11 bases align to TRBD2. The germline CDR1 and CDR2 sequences are SEHNR and FQNEAQ (reference sequence). The CDR3 consists of 13 residues. V was clipped by 8 bases and J by 6 bases; unmatched bases: 6. Looking up the rest from reference TRBV7-9 and TRBJ2-7 gives the full variable domain: DTGVSQNPRHKITKRGQNVTFRCDPISEHNRLYWYRQTLGQGPEFLTYFQNEAQLEKSRLLSDRFSAERPKGSFSTLEIQRTEQGDSAMYLCASLLAGASEQYFGPGTRLTVT.

This clonotype was picked up one time. This may stem from a read error, because a much larger clone lies one nucleotide away. The chain has TRBV7-2 and TRBJ2-1, with 11 bases aligning to TRBD2. Germline lookup yields CDR1 SGHTA and CDR2 FQGNSA. The CDR3 is made up of 16 amino acids. CDR3 amino acids: CASSQLGLAGLGERFF. DNA of the CDR3: TGTGCCAGCAGCCAGCTAGGACTAGCGGGTTTGGGAGAGCGGTTCTTC.

The rearrangement joins TRBV7-2 to TRBJ2-2; no definite D call. Germline CDR1 is SGHTA and CDR2 is FQGNSA. The V end lost 5 bases, the J end lost 1 base, and 11 bases lay between the germline ends. The CDR3 extends over 15 amino acids. The CDR3 bases are TGTGCCAGCAGCAAATTCCGACAGAACACCGGGGAGCTGTTTTTT. This encodes CASSKFRQNTGELFF.